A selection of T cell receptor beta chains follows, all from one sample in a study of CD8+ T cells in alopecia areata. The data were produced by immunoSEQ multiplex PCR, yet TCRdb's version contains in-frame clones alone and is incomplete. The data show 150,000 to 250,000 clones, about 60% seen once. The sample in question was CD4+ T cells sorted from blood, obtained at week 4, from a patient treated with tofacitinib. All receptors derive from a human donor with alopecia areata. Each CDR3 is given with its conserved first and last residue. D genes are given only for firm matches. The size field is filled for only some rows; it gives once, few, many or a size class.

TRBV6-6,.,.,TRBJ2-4,CASSYLGDKKNIQYF,TGTGCCAGCAGTTACCTAGGGGACAAGAAAAACATTCAGTACTTC
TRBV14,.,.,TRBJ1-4,CASSRRNEKLFF,TGTGCCAGCAGCCGACGAAATGAAAAACTGTTTTTT
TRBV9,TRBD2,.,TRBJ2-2,CASSPGTRSFPGELFF,TGTGCCAGCAGCCCGGGGACTAGGTCCTTCCCCGGGGAGCTGTTTTTT
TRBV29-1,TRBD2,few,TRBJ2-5,CSWTSGGLETQYF,TGCAGCTGGACTAGCGGGGGGTTGGAGACCCAGTACTTC
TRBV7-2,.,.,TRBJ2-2,CASSATGSTGELFF,TGTGCCAGCAGCGCCACAGGGTCCACCGGGGAGCTGTTTTTT
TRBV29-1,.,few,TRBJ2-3,CSVKGHSQTDTQYF,TGCAGCGTGAAGGGACATTCACAAACAGATACGCAGTATTTT
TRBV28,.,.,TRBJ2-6,CASRIQGGSGANVLTF,TGTGCCAGCAGAATACAGGGTGGCTCTGGGGCCAACGTCCTGACTTTC
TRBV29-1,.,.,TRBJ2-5,CSVRGGSQYF,TGCAGCGTCAGAGGGGGTAGCCAGTACTTC
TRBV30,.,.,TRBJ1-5,CAWSGQNNQPQHF,TGTGCCTGGAGTGGACAGAACAATCAGCCCCAGCATTTT
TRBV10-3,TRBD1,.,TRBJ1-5,CAISGQGASQPQHF,TGTGCCATCAGTGGGCAGGGGGCAAGTCAGCCCCAGCATTTT
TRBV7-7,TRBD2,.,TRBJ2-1,CASSFGTSGVSEQFF,TGTGCTAGCAGCTTCGGGACTAGCGGGGTCAGTGAGCAGTTCTTC
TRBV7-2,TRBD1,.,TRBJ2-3,CASCLRQGGTDTQYF,TGTGCCAGCTGCCTTCGACAGGGGGGCACAGATACGCAGTATTTT
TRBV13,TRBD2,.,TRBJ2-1,CASSLGPGLAGGDEQFF,TGTGCCAGCAGCTTAGGACCCGGACTAGCGGGGGGGGATGAGCAGTTCTTC
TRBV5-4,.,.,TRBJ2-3,CAGGTDTSTDTQYF,TGTGCCGGGGGGACGGATACTAGCACAGATACGCAGTATTTT
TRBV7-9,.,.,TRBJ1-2,CASSSTSRLNGYTF,TGTGCCAGCAGCTCAACTTCCCGACTGAACGGCTACACCTTC
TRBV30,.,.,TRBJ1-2,CAWRQTNYGYTF,TGTGCCTGGAGACAGACCAACTATGGCTACACCTTC
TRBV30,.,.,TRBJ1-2,CASRGRGGDGYTF,TGTGCCTCTAGGGGCAGGGGAGGGGATGGCTACACCTTC
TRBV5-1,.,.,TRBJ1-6,CASSLLGNGNYNSPLHF,TGCGCCAGCAGCTTGTTAGGTAACGGGAACTATAATTCACCCCTCCACTTT
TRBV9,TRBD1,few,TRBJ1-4,CASSRMGQGREKLFF,TGTGCCAGCAGCCGAATGGGACAGGGTCGAGAAAAACTGTTTTTT
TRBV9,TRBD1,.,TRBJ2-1,CASSATGTKFF,TGTGCCAGCAGCGCGACAGGGACCAAGTTCTTC
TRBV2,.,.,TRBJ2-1,CASTELTAHNEQFF,TGTGCCAGCACAGAATTGACCGCTCACAATGAGCAGTTCTTC
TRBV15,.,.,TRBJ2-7,CATGLMDTYEQYF,TGTGCCACCGGACTTATGGACACCTACGAGCAGTACTTC
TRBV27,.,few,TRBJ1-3,CASSLSGVHSGNTIYF,TGTGCCAGCAGTTTATCTGGGGTTCACTCTGGAAACACCATATATTTT
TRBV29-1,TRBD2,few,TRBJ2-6,CSARAGGASGANVLTF,TGCAGCGCCAGAGCGGGGGGCGCCTCTGGGGCCAACGTCCTGACTTTC
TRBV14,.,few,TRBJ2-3,CASSQGILGWPDTQYF,TGTGCCAGCAGCCAAGGGATACTTGGTTGGCCAGATACGCAGTATTTT
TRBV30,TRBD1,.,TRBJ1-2,CAWSVRQGRRGYTF,TGTGCCTGGAGTGTACGACAGGGAAGACGTGGCTACACCTTC
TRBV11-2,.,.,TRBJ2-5,CASSLAGPGETQYF,TGTGCCAGCAGCTTAGCGGGTCCCGGGGAGACCCAGTACTTC
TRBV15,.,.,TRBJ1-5,CATSKRDRQNQPQHF,TGTGCCACCAGCAAGAGAGACAGGCAAAATCAGCCCCAGCATTTT
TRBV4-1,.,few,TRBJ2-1,CASSQVASVSGEQFF,TGCGCCAGCAGCCAAGTAGCTAGCGTAAGCGGTGAGCAGTTCTTC
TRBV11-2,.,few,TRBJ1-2,CASSEGLNYGYTF,TGTGCCAGCAGCGAGGGACTGAACTATGGCTACACCTTC
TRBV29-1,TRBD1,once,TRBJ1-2,CSVASGTGNYGYTF,TGCAGCGTTGCCTCCGGGACAGGGAACTATGGCTACACCTTC
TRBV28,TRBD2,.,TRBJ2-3,CASNPRDYTDTQYF,TGTGCCAGCAACCCTCGGGACTACACAGATACGCAGTATTTT
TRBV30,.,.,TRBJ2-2,CAWSLPGRNTGELFF,TGTGCCTGGAGTTTGCCAGGGAGGAACACCGGGGAGCTGTTTTTT
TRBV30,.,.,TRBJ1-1,CARSVRGDPRGTEAFF,TGTGCCCGGAGTGTACGAGGCGACCCCCGGGGCACTGAAGCTTTCTTT
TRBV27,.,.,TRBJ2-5,CASSLSAGLNQETQYF,TGTGCCAGCAGTTTATCGGCGGGACTCAACCAAGAGACCCAGTACTTC
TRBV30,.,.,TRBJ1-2,CAWILGHVNGYTF,TGTGCCTGGATCCTTGGACACGTTAATGGCTACACCTTC
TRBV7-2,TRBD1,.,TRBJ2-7,CASSLVWSGGTGTYEQYF,TGTGCCAGCAGCTTAGTCTGGTCTGGCGGGACAGGGACCTACGAGCAGTACTTC